The 26 T cell receptor beta chains below all came from one sample that was sequenced in a study of T cell changes during pregnancy in multiple sclerosis. Produced via immunoSEQ multiplex PCR; TCRdb's table is partial and in-frame only. In the table there are around 100,000 clones, about nine tenths of which are singletons. Material: peripheral blood, obtained in the second trimester of pregnancy. The receptors were sampled from a female donor in good health, enrolled as a control in a pregnancy study.

The rearrangement joins TRBV5-1 to TRBJ2-7; possible D gene TRBD2, 5 bases. Germline V gene sequence: CDR1 SGHRS, CDR2 YFSETQ. The CDR3 contains 15 residues. V lost 0 bases and J 0 bases, leaving 10 bases between the germline ends. The CDR3 reads CASSLGGVRSYEQYF. The DNA of the CDR3 is TGCGCCAGCAGCTTGGGGGGAGTTCGCTCCTACGAGCAGTACTTC.

This sequence joins TRBV5-8 and TRBJ1-5, with 12 bases fitting TRBD1. This CDR3 has 17 amino acids. Losses at the gene ends were 4 bases for V and 6 bases for J; bases not matched to a gene: 11. The germline CDR1 and CDR2 sequences are SGHTS and YDEGEE. The chain's CDR3 is CASSDPGTGGYGQPQHF. For the CDR3, the DNA is TGTGCCAGCAGCGACCCCGGGACAGGGGGCTATGGTCAGCCCCAGCATTTT.

This sequence joins TRBV5-6 and TRBJ2-3; the match to TRBD2 covers 9 bases. Germline V gene data show CDR1 as SGHDT and CDR2 as YYEEEE. The CDR3 totals 16 residues. V gave up 0 bases and J gave up 3 bases; unmatched junction bases: 5. The CDR3 region is CASSLGAGGKTDTQYF. Here the CDR3 DNA reads TGTGCCAGCAGCTTGGGGGCGGGAGGGAAGACAGATACGCAGTATTTT.

The chain couples TRBV29-1 to TRBJ1-2; possible D gene TRBD1, 5 bases. V dropped 5 bases and J dropped 7 bases, with 14 bases sitting between them. Germline values: CDR1 SQVTM, CDR2 ANQGSEA. This CDR3 contains 12 residues. For the CDR3, the DNA is TGCAGCGTTATAACACATCAGGGTGGCTACACCTTC. It yields the protein CSVITHQGGYTF.

The genes are TRBV4-1 and TRBJ1-6, with D tentatively TRBD1 (5 bases). This CDR3 is 16 amino acids long. The V gene lost 0 bases and the J gene lost 7 bases, with 13 bases spanning the gap. The germline V gene has CDR1 MGHRA and CDR2 YSYEKL. CDR3 region: CASSQEGAVVNSPLHF. The CDR3 bases are TGCGCCAGCAGCCAAGAAGGGGCAGTAGTAAATTCACCCCTCCACTTT.

This clone appeared a few times. The chain is built from TRBV5-6 and TRBJ2-7, with a tentative D call TRBD1 (6 bases). This CDR3 is 12 amino acids long. CDR1 is SGHDT, CDR2 YYEEEE, per germline. Trimming removed 3 bases at V and 6 bases at J, with 10 bases between. The CDR3 here is CASSSGTTEQYF. The CDR3 bases are TGTGCCAGCAGCTCCGGGACAACCGAGCAGTACTTC. Combining the CDR3 with reference TRBV5-6 and TRBJ2-7 gives the whole variable domain DAGVTQSPTHLIKTRGQQVTLRCSPKSGHDTVSWYQQALGQGPQFIFQYYEEEERQRGNFPDRFSGHQFPNYSSELNVNALLLGDSALYLCASSSGTTEQYFGPGTRLTVT.

The chain is built from TRBV27 and TRBJ1-1; the D gene is possibly TRBD1 (5 bases). V was trimmed by 5 bases and J by 4 bases, leaving 14 bases between them. This CDR3 contains 14 residues. Per germline, CDR1 MNHEY and CDR2 SMNVEV (reference sequence). The CDR3, as DNA: TGTGCCAGCAGTCCTCCCGCCAGGGTCACTGAAGCTTTCTTT. Translation gives CASSPPARVTEAFF.

The V and J genes are TRBV6-4 and TRBJ2-2, with D unclear. CDR1 MRHNA and CDR2 SNTAGT come from the germline V gene. V was cut by 3 bases and J by 3 bases, with 8 bases left in between. The CDR3 contains 14 residues. The CDR3 sequence is CASSDELDTGELFF. The CDR3 coding sequence is TGTGCCAGCAGTGATGAGCTCGACACCGGGGAGCTGTTTTTT.

V and J are TRBV7-2 and TRBJ2-5; 8 nucleotides agree with TRBD2. J gave up 4 bases and V 5 bases, and 9 bases lay outside the gene matches. Germline V gene lookup returns CDR1 SGHTA and CDR2 FQGNSA. The CDR3 covers 15 residues. CDR3 in DNA: TGTGCCAGCAGCCCCTCCCAACGGGGGGGAGAGACCCAGTACTTC. Translated: CASSPSQRGGETQYF.

V usage is TRBV6-6 and J usage is TRBJ1-1; 8 bases agree with TRBD1. The CDR3 spans 14 residues. CDR1 and CDR2 from the germline V gene are MNHNY and SVGAGI (reference sequence). V lost 4 bases to trimming and J lost 4 bases; unmatched junction nucleotides: 5. The CDR3 protein is CASSSRQGTTEAFF. The CDR3 DNA sequence: TGTGCCAGCAGTTCCCGACAGGGGACCACTGAAGCTTTCTTT.

This chain connects TRBV28 to TRBJ2-6, with 8 bases matching TRBD1. Germline V gives CDR1 MDHEN, CDR2 SYDVKM. CDR3 size: 17 residues. V lost 4 bases and J lost 0; bases outside the gene matches: 5. CDR3 nucleotides: TGTGCCAGCAGTTCAGGGACAGGACTCTCTGGGGCCAACGTCCTGACTTTC. It specifies CASSSGTGLSGANVLTF.

The chain recombines TRBV10-3 with TRBJ2-3; 9 bases agree with TRBD1. V lost 6 bases and J lost 5; bases outside the gene matches: 6. This CDR3 spans 14 amino acids. Germline V lookup: CDR1 ENHRY, CDR2 SYGVKD. The CDR3 DNA reads as TGTGCCATCAGCCTGGACAGGGGCGAAGATACGCAGTATTTT. Translating gives CAISLDRGEDTQYF.

The chain links TRBV30 to TRBJ1-2; D unresolved. Deletions cut 2 bases from V and 2 bases from J, with 18 bases between. Per germline, CDR1 GTSNPN and CDR2 SVGIG (reference sequence). The CDR3 loop spans 16 amino acids. The CDR3 sequence: CAWSPTRAVANYGYTF. CDR3 in DNA: TGTGCCTGGAGTCCAACTCGTGCCGTTGCGAACTATGGCTACACCTTC.

This chain connects TRBV19 to TRBJ1-2, with D possibly matching TRBD1 (6 bases). The CDR3 consists of 16 residues. V was clipped by 4 bases and J by 0 bases, with 15 bases between them. Germline CDR1 and CDR2: LNHDA and SQIVND (reference sequence). In DNA, the CDR3 is TGTGCCAGTAGTACCGGAACAGGGTTAACTAACTATGGCTACACCTTC. Protein sequence: CASSTGTGLTNYGYTF.

This chain connects TRBV9 to TRBJ1-6; D unresolved. CDR3 length: 15 amino acids. Between the trimmed V and J ends, which lost 0 bases and 7 bases, there was a span of 11 bases. Looked up from germline, CDR1 is SGDLS and CDR2 is YYNGEE. Here the CDR3 DNA reads TGTGCCAGCAGCGTAGACGGGTTTGGGAATTCACCCCTCCACTTT. Residues: CASSVDGFGNSPLHF.

This clone was counted between two and nine times. The V and J genes are TRBV18 and TRBJ2-7; 8 bases agree with TRBD1. Germline V lookup: CDR1 KGHSH, CDR2 LQKENI. The CDR3 consists of 18 residues. Losses at the gene ends were 0 bases for V and 0 bases for J; bases not matched to a gene: 10. CDR3 amino acids: CASSPPSTGAASSYEQYF. CDR3 DNA sequence: TGTGCCAGCTCACCACCGTCGACAGGGGCGGCTTCCTCCTACGAGCAGTACTTC.

CDR3 residues: CASSGAQNSGNTIYF. DNA of the CDR3: TGTGCCAGCAGCGGAGCCCAGAACTCTGGAAACACCATATATTTT. The V gene is TRBV16, the J gene TRBJ1-3; D not resolved. CDR1 and CDR2 from the germline V gene are KGHSY and FQNENV. The germline V and J ends were trimmed by 5 bases and 0 bases, with 11 bases remaining between them. The CDR3 runs 15 residues.

The chain has TRBV2 and TRBJ1-2; no reliable D call. This CDR3 comprises 14 residues. Trimming took 0 bases from V and 4 from J, leaving 9 bases between them. Germline CDR1 SNHLY, CDR2 FYNNEI. DNA of the CDR3: TGTGCCAGCAGTGAAGCGCCCGGTCCCTATGGCTACACCTTC. Its translation is CASSEAPGPYGYTF.

V is TRBV11-3 and J is TRBJ2-1; the match to TRBD2 covers 7 bases. J was trimmed by 7 bases and V by 2 bases; bases with no gene match: 2. Germline V gene data show CDR1 as SGHNT and CDR2 as YENEEA. This CDR3 is 13 amino acids long. The CDR3 nucleotides are TGTGCCAGCAGCTTACTAGCGGAGAATGAGCAGTTCTTC. Amino acid sequence: CASSLLAENEQFF.

This sequence joins TRBV5-1 and TRBJ1-5; perhaps TRBD1 as D (6 bases). CDR3 length: 15 amino acids. Germline CDR1 SGHRS, CDR2 YFSETQ. V was pared by 0 bases and J by 4 bases, with 11 bases between. CDR3 residues: CASSLVPGENQPQHF. CDR3 bases: TGCGCCAGCAGCTTGGTCCCAGGGGAAAATCAGCCCCAGCATTTT. The full variable domain, its missing parts supplied by reference TRBV5-1 and TRBJ1-5, is KAGVTQTPRYLIKTRGQQVTLSCSPISGHRSVSWYQQTPGQGLQFLFEYFSETQRNKGNFPGRFSGRQFSNSRSEMNVSTLELGDSALYLCASSLVPGENQPQHFGDGTRLSIL.

This clone was seen only once. The CDR3 protein is CASSDLTLSVTNEKLFF. For the CDR3, the DNA is TGTGCCAGCAGTGATCTAACTCTGAGTGTAACTAATGAAAAACTGTTTTTT. The genes are TRBV2 and TRBJ1-4; D is unresolved. V was clipped by 3 bases and J by 1 base, with 15 bases between them. The CDR3 length is 17 residues. The germline CDR1 and CDR2 sequences are SNHLY and FYNNEI.

The table lists this clone with a few counts. The genes are TRBV19 and TRBJ2-6; the D gene is possibly TRBD2 (5 bases). CDR1 LNHDA and CDR2 SQIVND come from the germline V gene (reference sequence). The V and J ends lost 5 bases and 5 bases respectively, with 10 bases between them. The CDR3 has 14 amino acids. DNA of the CDR3: TGTGCCAGTAGTCTAGGACTGTGGGCCAACGTCCTGACTTTC. Its translation is CASSLGLWANVLTF.

The genes are TRBV19 and TRBJ2-7; TRBD2 matches 7 bases. This CDR3 region has 15 residues. Germline-derived CDR1 and CDR2 are LNHDA and SQIVND (reference sequence). The V and J ends lost 5 bases and 3 bases, in that order; junction bases with no gene match: 10. CDR3 sequence: CASSGRRLAYYEQYF. The CDR3 DNA sequence: TGTGCCAGTAGTGGGCGTCGACTAGCTTACTACGAGCAGTACTTC.

This rearrangement joins TRBV5-1 to TRBJ2-1; D gene unclear. The germline V gene encodes CDR1 SGHRS and CDR2 YFSETQ. The CDR3 length is 14 residues. Trimming removed 0 bases at V and 5 bases at J, with 9 bases between. The CDR3 sequence is CASSLGLGDNEQFF. The CDR3 DNA reads TGCGCCAGCAGCTTGGGGTTAGGAGACAATGAGCAGTTCTTC. Full variable domain (missing parts from reference TRBV5-1 and TRBJ2-1): KAGVTQTPRYLIKTRGQQVTLSCSPISGHRSVSWYQQTPGQGLQFLFEYFSETQRNKGNFPGRFSGRQFSNSRSEMNVSTLELGDSALYLCASSLGLGDNEQFFGPGTRLTVL.

The chain is built from TRBV28 and TRBJ1-2; D is ambiguous. Looked up from germline, CDR1 is MDHEN and CDR2 is SYDVKM. Trimming took 3 bases from V and 1 from J, leaving 6 bases between them. The CDR3 extends over 13 amino acids. CDR3 loop: CASSLIDNYGYTF. The DNA for the CDR3 is TGTGCCAGCAGTTTGATAGATAACTATGGCTACACCTTC.

V is TRBV2 and J is TRBJ2-1, with 8 bases fitting TRBD1. V shed 6 bases and J 2 bases; nucleotides not matched to a gene: 3. In germline, CDR1 is SNHLY, CDR2 FYNNEI. CDR3 length: 14 residues. The DNA for the CDR3 is TGTGCCAGCAGGGACAGGGCCCCCTACAATGAGCAGTTCTTC. Amino acid sequence: CASRDRAPYNEQFF.